This entry is about one T cell receptor (beta chain). This sample stems from a study of cytotoxic CD8 clonotypes in ibrutinib-treated CLL. PBMCs that had been cryopreserved were the source of roughly 2 micrograms of genomic DNA for TCR beta libraries. Some clones are missing from TCRdb's copy, which holds only in-frame ones; the method was immunoSEQ multiplex PCR. The sample has about 36,000 clones, about 64% seen once. The length of the CDR3 is 16 residues. Trimming took 0 bases from V and 6 from J, leaving 15 bases between them. Germline V CDR1 and CDR2: MNHEY, SVGAGI. The chain has TRBV6-5 and TRBJ2-1; D possibly matches TRBD1 or TRBD2 (6 bases each). This sequence was found in a human donor with chronic lymphocytic leukemia. Sequences were derived from PBMCs, sampled at disease progression, from a patient treated with ibrutinib. The chain's CDR3 is CASSYSIGGFLNEQFF. The CDR3 DNA sequence: TGTGCCAGCAGTTACTCGATAGGGGGGTTCCTCAATGAGCAGTTCTTC.